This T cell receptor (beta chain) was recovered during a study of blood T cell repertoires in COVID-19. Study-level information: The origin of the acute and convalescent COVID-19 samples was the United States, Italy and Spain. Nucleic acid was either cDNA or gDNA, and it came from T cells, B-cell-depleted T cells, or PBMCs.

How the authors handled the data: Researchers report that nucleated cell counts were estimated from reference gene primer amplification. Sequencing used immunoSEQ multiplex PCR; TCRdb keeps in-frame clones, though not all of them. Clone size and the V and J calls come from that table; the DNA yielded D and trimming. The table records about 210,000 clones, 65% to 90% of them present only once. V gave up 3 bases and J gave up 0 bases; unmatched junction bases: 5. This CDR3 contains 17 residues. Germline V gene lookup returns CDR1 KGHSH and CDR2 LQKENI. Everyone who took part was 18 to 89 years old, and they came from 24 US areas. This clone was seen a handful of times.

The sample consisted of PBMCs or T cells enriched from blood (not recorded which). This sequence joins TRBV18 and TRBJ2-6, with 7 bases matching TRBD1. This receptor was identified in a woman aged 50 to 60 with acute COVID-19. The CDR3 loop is CASSPGQPNSGANVLTF. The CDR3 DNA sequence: TGTGCCAGCTCACCGGGACAGCCAAACTCTGGGGCCAACGTCCTGACTTTC.